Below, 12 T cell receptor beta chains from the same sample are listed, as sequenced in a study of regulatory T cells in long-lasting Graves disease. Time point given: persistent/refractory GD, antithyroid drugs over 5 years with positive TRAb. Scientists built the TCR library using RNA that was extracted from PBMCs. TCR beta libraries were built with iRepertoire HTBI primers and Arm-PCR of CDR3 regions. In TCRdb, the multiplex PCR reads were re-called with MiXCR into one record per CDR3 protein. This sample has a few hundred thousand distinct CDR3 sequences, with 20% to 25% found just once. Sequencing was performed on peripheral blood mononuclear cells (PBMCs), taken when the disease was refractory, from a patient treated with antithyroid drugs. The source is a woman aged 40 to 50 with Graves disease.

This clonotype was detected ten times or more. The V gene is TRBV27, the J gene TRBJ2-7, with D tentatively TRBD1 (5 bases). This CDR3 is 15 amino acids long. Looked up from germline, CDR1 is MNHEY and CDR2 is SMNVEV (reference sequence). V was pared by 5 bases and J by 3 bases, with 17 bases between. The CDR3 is CASSPRPGQIYEQYF. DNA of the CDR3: TGTGCCAGCAGTCCCCGCCCCGGACAAATCTACGAGCAGTACTTC.

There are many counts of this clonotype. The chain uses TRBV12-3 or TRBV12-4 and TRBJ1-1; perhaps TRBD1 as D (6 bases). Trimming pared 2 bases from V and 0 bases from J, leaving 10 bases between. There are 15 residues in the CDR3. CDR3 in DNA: TGTGCCAGCAGTTTAAGGGGGGGCATGAACACTGAAGCTTTCTTT. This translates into CASSLRGGMNTEAFF.

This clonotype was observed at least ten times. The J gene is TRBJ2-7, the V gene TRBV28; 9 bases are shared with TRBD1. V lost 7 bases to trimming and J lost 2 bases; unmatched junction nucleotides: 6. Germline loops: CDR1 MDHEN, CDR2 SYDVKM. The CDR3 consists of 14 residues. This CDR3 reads CASNTGTGTYEQYF. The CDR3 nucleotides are TGTGCCAGCAATACCGGGACAGGGACCTACGAGCAGTACTTC.

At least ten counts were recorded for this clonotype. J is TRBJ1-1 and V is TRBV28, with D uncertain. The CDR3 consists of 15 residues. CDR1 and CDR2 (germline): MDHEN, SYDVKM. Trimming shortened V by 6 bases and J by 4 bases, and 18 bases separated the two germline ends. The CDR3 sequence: CASRVDLNPITEAFF. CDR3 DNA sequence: TGTGCCAGCAGGGTGGATTTGAACCCCATCACTGAAGCTTTCTTT.

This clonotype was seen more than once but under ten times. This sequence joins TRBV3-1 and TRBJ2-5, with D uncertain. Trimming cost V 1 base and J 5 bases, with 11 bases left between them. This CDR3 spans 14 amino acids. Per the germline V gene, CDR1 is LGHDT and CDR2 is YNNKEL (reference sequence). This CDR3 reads CASSQAGPQETQYF. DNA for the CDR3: TGTGCCAGCAGCCAAGCGGGCCCCCAGGAGACCCAGTACTTC.

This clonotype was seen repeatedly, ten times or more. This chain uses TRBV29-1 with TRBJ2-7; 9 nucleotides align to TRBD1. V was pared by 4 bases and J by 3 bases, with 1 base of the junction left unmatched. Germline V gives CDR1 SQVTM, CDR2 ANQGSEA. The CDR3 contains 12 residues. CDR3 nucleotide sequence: TGCAGCGTTGCGGGACAGGGCTACGAGCAGTACTTC. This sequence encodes CSVAGQGYEQYF.

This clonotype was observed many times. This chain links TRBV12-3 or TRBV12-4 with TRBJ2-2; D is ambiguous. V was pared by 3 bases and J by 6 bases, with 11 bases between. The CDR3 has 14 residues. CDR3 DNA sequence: TGTGCCAGCAGTTTTGGTCTCGTCCCCGGGGAGCTGTTTTTT. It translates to CASSFGLVPGELFF.

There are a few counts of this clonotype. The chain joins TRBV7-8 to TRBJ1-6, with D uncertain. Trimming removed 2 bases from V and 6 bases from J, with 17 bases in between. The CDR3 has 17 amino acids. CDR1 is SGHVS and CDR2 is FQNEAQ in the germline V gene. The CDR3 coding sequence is TGTGCCAGCAGCTTATATCTCCCGGGCCGGAGTAATTCACCCCTCCACTTT. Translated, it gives CASSLYLPGRSNSPLHF.

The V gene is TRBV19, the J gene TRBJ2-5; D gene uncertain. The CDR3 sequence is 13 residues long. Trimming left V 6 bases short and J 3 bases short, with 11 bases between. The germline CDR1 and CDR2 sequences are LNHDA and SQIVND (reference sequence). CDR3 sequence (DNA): TGTGCCAGTAGACTGGCGCATGAAGAGACCCAGTACTTC. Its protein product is CASRLAHEETQYF.

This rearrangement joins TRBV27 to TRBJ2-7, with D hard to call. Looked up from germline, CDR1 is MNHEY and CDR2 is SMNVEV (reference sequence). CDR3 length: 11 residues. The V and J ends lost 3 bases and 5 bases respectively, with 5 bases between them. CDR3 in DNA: TGTGCCAGCAGTTTTCTGGACGAGCAGTACTTC. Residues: CASSFLDEQYF.

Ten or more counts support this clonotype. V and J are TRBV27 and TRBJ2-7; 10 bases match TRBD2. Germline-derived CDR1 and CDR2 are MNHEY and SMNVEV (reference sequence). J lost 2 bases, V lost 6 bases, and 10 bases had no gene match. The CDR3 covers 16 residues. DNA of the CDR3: TGTGCCAGCAGGCCCCTAACTAGCGGGAATACCTACGAGCAGTACTTC. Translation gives CASRPLTSGNTYEQYF.

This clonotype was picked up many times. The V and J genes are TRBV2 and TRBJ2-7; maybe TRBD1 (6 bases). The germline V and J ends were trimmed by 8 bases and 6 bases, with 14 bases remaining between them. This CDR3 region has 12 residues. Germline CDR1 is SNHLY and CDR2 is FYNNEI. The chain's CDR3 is CASGQGHGEQYF. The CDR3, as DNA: TGTGCCAGCGGGCAGGGGCATGGCGAGCAGTACTTC.